This is a list of T cell receptor beta chains from one sample in a study of blood T cell repertoires in COVID-19. TCRdb's copy holds only in-frame clones and misses some; the assay was immunoSEQ multiplex PCR. The sample includes 110,000 to 150,000 clones, around 87% of them seen just once. Specimen: peripheral blood. The receptors were sampled from a woman aged 60-75 years with active COVID-19. The CDR3 runs from the conserved cysteine through the conserved F or W. Each record gives: V gene, J gene, CDR3 protein.

v_gene: TRBV6-2/TRBV6-3
j_gene: TRBJ2-7
CDR3aa: CASSYFAGDSYEQYF

v_gene: TRBV7-2
j_gene: TRBJ2-7
CDR3aa: CASSSSNGKGLSYEQYF

v_gene: TRBV7-3
j_gene: TRBJ1-2
CDR3aa: CASSAVTGDYGYTF

v_gene: TRBV25-1
j_gene: TRBJ1-2
CDR3aa: CASSRPGVRYGYTF

v_gene: TRBV6-2/TRBV6-3
j_gene: TRBJ2-1
CDR3aa: CASSWELAGAQEQFF

v_gene: TRBV27
j_gene: TRBJ1-2
CDR3aa: CASAGSGYGYTF

v_gene: TRBV28
j_gene: TRBJ1-1
CDR3aa: CASSVQGAYTEAFF

v_gene: TRBV5-6
j_gene: TRBJ1-2
CDR3aa: CASSSFELYNYGYTF

v_gene: TRBV10-3
j_gene: TRBJ1-1
CDR3aa: CAISSDTEAFF

v_gene: TRBV29-1
j_gene: TRBJ2-7
CDR3aa: CSVKIGGRGLHEQYF

v_gene: TRBV6-2/TRBV6-3
j_gene: TRBJ1-1
CDR3aa: CASRYSGTANTEAFF

v_gene: TRBV7-2
j_gene: TRBJ2-3
CDR3aa: CASSSRVMSDTQYF

v_gene: TRBV27
j_gene: TRBJ2-2
CDR3aa: CASSIQQGNTGELFF

v_gene: TRBV4-2
j_gene: TRBJ1-4
CDR3aa: CASSQDQGNEKLFF

v_gene: TRBV27
j_gene: TRBJ2-7
CDR3aa: CASSSWLAGASEQYF

v_gene: TRBV4-2
j_gene: TRBJ2-1
CDR3aa: CASSQDNPLVWFF

v_gene: TRBV29-1
j_gene: TRBJ2-3
CDR3aa: CSVTTGDWLDPDTQYF

v_gene: TRBV7-3
j_gene: TRBJ2-1
CDR3aa: CASSFAGGNEQFF

v_gene: TRBV12-3/TRBV12-4
j_gene: TRBJ2-1
CDR3aa: CASRRSTNEQFF

v_gene: TRBV4-2
j_gene: TRBJ2-5
CDR3aa: CASSQDWLAGGETQYF

v_gene: TRBV10-2
j_gene: TRBJ1-5
CDR3aa: CASREGQINQPQHF

v_gene: TRBV2
j_gene: TRBJ1-2
CDR3aa: CASNRQGMYGYTF

v_gene: TRBV6-1
j_gene: TRBJ2-7
CDR3aa: CASSEGSGRASYEQYF

v_gene: TRBV6-5
j_gene: TRBJ1-4
CDR3aa: CASSGTSEKLFF

v_gene: TRBV10-1
j_gene: TRBJ2-2
CDR3aa: CASSDRLDTGELFF

v_gene: TRBV9
j_gene: TRBJ2-3
CDR3aa: CASSVGSGGLVDTQYF

v_gene: TRBV5-1
j_gene: TRBJ2-5
CDR3aa: CASRDRGGETQYF

v_gene: TRBV24-1
j_gene: TRBJ2-1
CDR3aa: CATSDSYPGTSGSINNEQFF

v_gene: TRBV9
j_gene: TRBJ1-2
CDR3aa: CASSVEAVTRGYTF

v_gene: TRBV3-1/TRBV3-2
j_gene: TRBJ2-1
CDR3aa: CASSPLYRSTSGTYNEQFF

v_gene: TRBV14
j_gene: TRBJ2-7
CDR3aa: CASSQAPDSIYEQYF